These 22 T cell receptor beta chains were sequenced from one sample in a study of vaccination and CD4 T cells after COVID-19. Which antigens these TCRs recognize remains unknown. This sample's time point: late sampling 161 to 241 days after vaccination in a few convalescent patients. Treatment described: approximately 9-day PBMC culture with coronavirus spike peptide pools or control peptides (ViraFEST assay). The Oncomine TCR Beta short-read assay was applied to DNA of cultured CD4+ T cells. TCRdb analysed the PCR reads with MiXCR anew, one entry per CDR3 protein. Of fewer than 20,000 distinct CDR3 sequences in the sample, roughly 48% were seen once. This sample comprised CD4+ T cells from blood, cultured in vitro, obtained about 7 months after SARS-CoV-2 vaccination. Every receptor here comes from a human donor who had recovered from COVID-19.

The chain is built from TRBV27 and TRBJ2-5; D perhaps matches TRBD1 (5 bases). In germline, CDR1 is MNHEY, CDR2 SMNVEV (reference sequence). V was shortened by 6 bases and J by 0 bases, with 17 bases between the two germline ends. CDR3 size: 16 residues. The CDR3 DNA sequence: TGTGCCAGCAGCCGCCAGGGCCATCCGTACCAAGAGACCCAGTACTTC. Residues: CASSRQGHPYQETQYF.

The rearrangement links TRBV11-3 to TRBJ2-1; 14 nucleotides agree with TRBD2. Germline CDR1 reads SGHNT; CDR2 reads YENEEA. This CDR3 has 15 residues. V shed 2 bases, J shed 8 bases, and the junction held 2 bases outside the gene matches. The CDR3 loop reads CASSLMGLAGDEQFF. The CDR3 DNA is TGTGCCAGCAGCTTAATGGGACTAGCGGGGGATGAGCAGTTCTTC.

This sequence joins TRBV6-1 and TRBJ2-3; 9 positions agree with TRBD1. The trim removed 8 bases at V and 3 bases at J, leaving 9 bases unmatched. CDR3 length equals 15 residues. CDR1 is MNHNS and CDR2 is SASEGT in the germline V gene. The CDR3 sequence: CASRRRGQGTDTQYF. In nucleotides, the CDR3 is TGTGCCAGCCGTCGCCGGGGACAGGGAACAGATACGCAGTATTTT.

The rearrangement joins TRBV20-1 to TRBJ2-5; no clear D. The CDR3 loop spans 12 amino acids. CDR1 is DFQATT and CDR2 is SNEGSKA in the germline V gene (reference sequence). Trimming left V 4 bases short and J 9 bases short, with 15 bases between. DNA of the CDR3: TGCAGTGCTAACACCGGGTGGCAGGCCCAGTACTTC. This encodes CSANTGWQAQYF.

V is TRBV11-1 and J is TRBJ2-7, with D possibly matching TRBD2 (5 bases). Gene TRBJ2-5 matches the end of the DNA better, so the J call may be wrong. Looked up from germline, CDR1 is SGHAT and CDR2 is FQDESV (reference sequence). There are 15 residues in the CDR3. The CDR3 coding sequence is TGTGCCAGCTCCCGAATGGGTGAGCGGCAAGAGACCCAGTACTTC. This codes for CASSRMGERQETQYF.

In this sample, this clonotype turned up a few times. The chain employs TRBV10-3 and TRBJ1-2; a weak D match, TRBD1 (6 bases). V was shortened by 2 bases and J by 6 bases, with 13 bases between the two germline ends. This CDR3 region has 14 residues. Looked up from germline, CDR1 is ENHRY and CDR2 is SYGVKD. CDR3 sequence: CAISEGRGRDGYTF. The CDR3 coding sequence is TGTGCCATCAGTGAGGGCAGGGGAAGGGATGGCTACACCTTC.

The chain uses TRBV5-6 and TRBJ2-5, with D perhaps matching TRBD1 (5 bases). The CDR3 spans 13 residues. From germline, CDR1 is SGHDT and CDR2 YYEEEE. V lost 4 bases, J lost 1 base, and 8 bases lay in between. The CDR3 sequence is CASSRQPQETQYF. CDR3 DNA sequence: TGTGCCAGCAGCCGACAGCCCCAAGAGACCCAGTACTTC.

There are a few counts of this clonotype. The rearrangement uses TRBV15 and TRBJ2-7, with 7 bases identical to TRBD1. The CDR3 is 15 amino acids. J was trimmed by 2 bases and V by 2 bases; bases with no gene match: 6. Germline V CDR1 and CDR2: LNHNV, YYDKDF (reference sequence). The chain's CDR3 is CATSRRRDSPYEQYF. For the CDR3, the DNA is TGTGCCACCAGCAGACGCCGGGACAGTCCCTACGAGCAGTACTTC.

In this sample, this clonotype turned up once. The chain combines TRBV6-5 with TRBJ2-5; no reliable D call. Looked up from germline, CDR1 is MNHEY and CDR2 is SVGAGI. This CDR3 comprises 10 residues. Trimming removed 4 bases at V and 7 bases at J, with 4 bases between. The CDR3 DNA reads as TGTGCCAGCAGTTCTGGGACCCAGTACTTC. It yields the protein CASSSGTQYF.

The gene calls are TRBV20-1 and TRBJ2-1; 8 nucleotides match TRBD2. CDR3 length equals 16 residues. From germline, CDR1 is DFQATT and CDR2 SNEGSKA (reference sequence). V lost 5 bases to trimming and J lost 3 bases; unmatched junction nucleotides: 12. CDR3 residues: CSAPDWGSGSYNEQFF. CDR3 DNA sequence: TGCAGTGCTCCCGATTGGGGAAGCGGGAGCTACAATGAGCAGTTCTTC.

This clonotype came up a few times. CDR3 nucleotides: TGTGCCAGCAGTCAACAGGGGGGTCAAGAGACCCAGTACTTC. As protein: CASSQQGGQETQYF. The rearrangement uses TRBV7-2 and TRBJ2-5; 8 bases map to TRBD1. V was pared by 6 bases and J by 2 bases, with 5 bases of the junction left unmatched. The CDR3 is 14 amino acids. Germline CDR1 and CDR2: SGHTA and FQGNSA.

The chain is built from TRBV20-1 and TRBJ1-6; D is perhaps TRBD1 (5 bases). Germline V gene data show CDR1 as DFQATT and CDR2 as SNEGSKA (reference sequence). This CDR3 is built from 15 residues. V shed 0 bases and J shed 6 bases, with 12 bases lying between them. The CDR3 here is CSARDWAGSNSPLHF. Here the CDR3 DNA reads TGCAGTGCTAGAGATTGGGCAGGGAGTAATTCACCCCTCCACTTT.

By share of the sample, this clonotype is medium-sized. The chain uses TRBV7-9 and TRBJ2-3; D might be TRBD1 or TRBD2, each matching 7 bases. The CDR3 sequence is 14 residues long. V dropped 5 bases and J dropped 5 bases, with 14 bases sitting between them. CDR1 and CDR2 from the germline V gene are SEHNR and FQNEAQ (reference sequence). DNA for the CDR3: TGTGCCAGCAGCCCAGGGGGGGGCGGAGATACGCAGTATTTT. Translating gives CASSPGGGGDTQYF.

In its sample, this clonotype was seen a few times. A junction boundary mismatches the germline segment, possibly from a read error. The chain recombines TRBV20-1 with TRBJ2-3; 9 bases are a match to TRBD2. The germline CDR1 and CDR2 sequences are DFQATT and SNEGSKA (reference sequence). This CDR3 region has 15 residues. CDR3 coding DNA: TGCAGTGTCCCGACTAGCGGATGGGGCACGGATACGCAGTATTTT. It specifies CSVPTSGWGTDTQYF.

The V call is TRBV19, the J call TRBJ2-7, with 10 nucleotides matching TRBD1. The CDR3 runs to 13 residues. J was trimmed by 4 bases and V by 4 bases; bases with no gene match: 1. CDR1 LNHDA and CDR2 SQIVND come from the germline V gene (reference sequence). The CDR3 reads CASSRDRGYEQYF. CDR3 nucleotide sequence: TGTGCCAGTAGTAGGGACAGGGGATACGAGCAGTACTTC. Full variable domain (outside the CDR3, taken from reference TRBV19 and TRBJ2-7): DGGITQSPKYLFRKEGQNVTLSCEQNLNHDAMYWYRQDPGQGLRLIYYSQIVNDFQKGDIAEGYSVSREKKESFPLTVTSAQKNPTAFYLCASSRDRGYEQYFGPGTRLTVT.

V and J are TRBV6-5 and TRBJ2-7, with TRBD2 as a possible D gene (6 bases). Germline V gene lookup returns CDR1 MNHEY and CDR2 SVGAGI. Trimming removed 3 bases from V and 2 bases from J, with 14 bases in between. There are 15 residues in the CDR3. CDR3 residues: CASSYGSGTAYEQYF. CDR3 DNA: TGTGCCAGCAGTTATGGTTCAGGGACTGCCTACGAGCAGTACTTC.

This clonotype was counted between two and nine times. CDR3 sequence: CSAIKSTDTQYF. In DNA, the CDR3 is TGCAGTGCTATTAAGAGCACAGATACGCAGTATTTT. The chain links TRBV20-1 to TRBJ2-3; unclear D gene. This CDR3 has 12 amino acids. Between the trimmed V and J ends, which lost 4 bases and 0 bases, there was a span of 5 bases. Germline V gene lookup returns CDR1 DFQATT and CDR2 SNEGSKA (reference sequence).

The chain has TRBV6-6 and TRBJ2-1; tentative D call: TRBD1 (5 bases). The ends were cut back, 7 bases at V and 3 bases at J, with 13 bases in the middle. This CDR3 has 14 residues. Germline V CDR1 and CDR2: MNHNY, SVGAGI (reference sequence). The CDR3 nucleotides read TGTGCCAGCAAAACCGACAGACTCTACAATGAGCAGTTCTTC. As protein: CASKTDRLYNEQFF.

The chain has TRBV28 and TRBJ2-7; no clear D. The CDR3 spans 11 residues. V lost 3 bases and J lost 2, with 2 bases in between. Germline lookup yields CDR1 MDHEN and CDR2 SYDVKM. Written as DNA, the CDR3 is TGTGCCAGCAGTTTGGCCTACGAGCAGTACTTC. It is translated as CASSLAYEQYF.

As for this clonotype: This likely came from a read error, as a far larger clone is one base away. The chain combines TRBV10-3 with TRBJ2-7; D gene unclear. This CDR3 contains 13 residues. Trimming stripped 11 bases from V and 3 bases from J, with 17 bases between. Germline V CDR1 and CDR2: ENHRY, SYGVKD. CDR3 nucleotide sequence: TGTGCCGGCAGTTACTCGTTGATCTACGAGCAGTACTTC. Translation gives CAGSYSLIYEQYF.

The V gene is TRBV27, the J gene TRBJ2-1; weak D call: TRBD1 (5 bases). Germline V gene sequence: CDR1 MNHEY, CDR2 SMNVEV (reference sequence). This CDR3 has 16 amino acids. V lost 1 base, J lost 0 bases, and 10 bases lay in between. In DNA, the CDR3 is TGTGCCAGCAGTTTATATGGGGCTAGCTCCTACAATGAGCAGTTCTTC. The encoded protein is CASSLYGASSYNEQFF.

The chain joins TRBV7-2 to TRBJ2-7, with D possibly matching TRBD2 (6 bases). The CDR3 is 13 amino acids. V was cut by 5 bases and J by 2 bases, with 10 bases left in between. The V gene's germline CDR1 is SGHTA and CDR2 FQGNSA. The CDR3 DNA reads TGTGCCAGCAGCATGGGACTTACCTACGAGCAGTACTTC. Its translation: CASSMGLTYEQYF.